This T cell receptor beta chain was profiled in a study of T cells in Graves' hyperthyroidism and ophthalmopathy. This clonotype was found a few times. The investigators amplified TCR beta CDR3 regions from RNA transcripts. During a first-round RT-PCR of the TCR CDR3, the HTBI primer set was used. TCRdb fed the multiplex PCR reads into MiXCR, producing one record per CDR3 protein. The sample lists 700,000 or so distinct CDR3 sequences, around 17% occurring once. CDR1 SGDLS and CDR2 YYNGEE come from the germline V gene. Trimming removed 5 bases at V and 2 bases at J, with 12 bases between. This CDR3 has 14 residues.

V is TRBV9 and J is TRBJ2-3, with D perhaps matching TRBD2 (5 bases). The receptor's source is a man aged 18 to 29 with Graves' hyperthyroidism. Source material: blood. CDR3 coding DNA: TGTGCCAGCAGAAGAACAGACTACACAGATACGCAGTATTTT. It is translated as CASRRTDYTDTQYF.